These 5 T cell receptor beta chains came from one sample sequenced in a study of T cell responses to AZD1222 COVID-19 vaccine. Method: immunoSEQ multiplex PCR; TCRdb's copy keeps in-frame clones and lacks some. The table shows roughly 72,000 clones, with 85% occurring only once. The sample here was peripheral blood, taken on day 0 of AZD1222 vaccination. These receptors all stem from an adult in good health.

In its sample, this clone was seen once. V and J are TRBV11-3 and TRBJ2-7, with 10 bases lining up with TRBD1. Germline V gene sequence: CDR1 SGHNT, CDR2 YENEEA. After removal of 4 bases from V and 2 bases from J, the junction contained 5 bases not matched to a gene. The CDR3 length is 15 residues. The CDR3 reads CASSSSGTGAYEQYF. The CDR3 DNA follows: TGTGCCAGCAGCTCATCCGGGACAGGGGCCTACGAGCAGTACTTC.

This chain connects TRBV15 to TRBJ1-4; 10 nucleotides align to TRBD1. In germline, CDR1 is LNHNV, CDR2 YYDKDF (reference sequence). The CDR3 extends over 17 amino acids. Trimming at V came to 0 bases and at J to 6 bases, leaving 7 bases not matched to a gene. The DNA of the CDR3 is TGTGCCACCAGCAGAGAGGCGATGGGGACAGGGGATGAAAAACTGTTTTTT. Translating gives CATSREAMGTGDEKLFF.

The table lists this clone with a count of one. V is TRBV7-3 and J is TRBJ2-7; possible D gene TRBD1, 6 bases. The CDR3 contains 13 residues. Germline-derived CDR1 and CDR2 are SGHTA and FQGTGA. Between the trimmed V and J ends, which lost 2 bases and 5 bases, there was a span of 10 bases. The CDR3 DNA follows: TGTGCCAGCAGCTTATCAGGGGCACACGAGCAGTACTTC. It translates to CASSLSGAHEQYF.

The V call is TRBV28, the J call TRBJ2-7; D remains unclear. V was clipped by 1 base and J by 3 bases, with 4 bases between them. There are 12 residues in the CDR3. Germline CDR1 MDHEN, CDR2 SYDVKM. The CDR3 coding sequence is TGTGCCAGCAGTTTATCAAGCTACGAGCAGTACTTC. The encoded protein is CASSLSSYEQYF.

This rearrangement joins TRBV18 to TRBJ1-4; no reliable D call. V was pared by 6 bases and J by 12 bases, with 11 bases between. Per germline, CDR1 KGHSH and CDR2 LQKENI. The CDR3 sequence is 11 residues long. Written as DNA, the CDR3 is TGTGCCAGCTCGGACTACGAGGAACTGTTTTTT. Translation: CASSDYEELFF.